These 18 T cell receptor beta chains were sequenced from one sample in a study of graft-versus-host responses after intestinal transplantation. TCRdb's copy holds only in-frame clones and misses some; the assay was immunoSEQ multiplex PCR. The sample lists roughly 120,000 clones; over 75% were seen once. Which antigens these TCRs recognize remains unknown. Source: unstimulated CD4+ T cells sorted from spleen or lymph node cells, taken before intestinal transplant. These receptors all stem from a human donor who received an intestinal transplant.

The chain has TRBV20-1 and TRBJ2-7, with TRBD1 as a possible D gene (6 bases). The V end lost 6 bases, the J end lost 6 bases, and 12 bases lay between the germline ends. This CDR3 contains 11 residues. The germline V gene encodes CDR1 DFQATT and CDR2 SNEGSKA (reference sequence). In nucleotides, the CDR3 is TGCAGTGCCCACAGGGCTGGCGAGCAGTACTTC. Amino acids: CSAHRAGEQYF.

This chain uses TRBV5-1 with TRBJ2-7, with D perhaps TRBD1 (5 bases). V shed 4 bases and J shed 3 bases, with 8 bases lying between them. This CDR3 has 12 amino acids. CDR1 is SGHRS and CDR2 is YFSETQ in the germline V gene. The CDR3 DNA sequence: TGCGCCAGCAGCCTGCAGGGCTACGAGCAGTACTTC. It yields the protein CASSLQGYEQYF. Using reference TRBV5-1 and TRBJ2-7 for the parts outside the CDR3, the full variable domain is KAGVTQTPRYLIKTRGQQVTLSCSPISGHRSVSWYQQTPGQGLQFLFEYFSETQRNKGNFPGRFSGRQFSNSRSEMNVSTLELGDSALYLCASSLQGYEQYFGPGTRLTVT.

The chain combines TRBV10-1 with TRBJ2-7, with TRBD2 identical over 9 bases. V gave up 10 bases and J gave up 4 bases; unmatched junction bases: 8. The CDR3 is 13 amino acids. Germline V gene data show CDR1 as WNHNN and CDR2 as SYGVQD (reference sequence). CDR3 region: CATQAGGRYEQYF. CDR3 DNA: TGCGCCACGCAAGCGGGAGGTAGATACGAGCAGTACTTC.

The chain has TRBV5-4 and TRBJ1-2; 7 bases fit TRBD1. There are 11 residues in the CDR3. The germline V gene encodes CDR1 SGHNT and CDR2 YYREEE (reference sequence). J gave up 7 bases and V 6 bases, and 3 bases lay outside the gene matches. This chain's CDR3 is CASKDRSGYTF. The CDR3 region has the DNA TGTGCCAGCAAGGACAGGTCTGGCTACACCTTC.

The V and J genes are TRBV7-2 and TRBJ2-3, with a possible D match to TRBD2 (5 bases). The CDR3 contains 15 residues. Looked up from germline, CDR1 is SGHTA and CDR2 is FQGNSA. Between the trimmed V and J ends, which lost 2 bases and 5 bases, there was a span of 14 bases. The CDR3 sequence is CASSLSGPVVDTQYF. CDR3 coding DNA: TGTGCCAGCAGCTTAAGCGGCCCGGTTGTAGATACGCAGTATTTT.

The chain couples TRBV30 to TRBJ2-2, with 10 positions matching TRBD1. Germline V gene sequence: CDR1 GTSNPN, CDR2 SVGIG (reference sequence). This CDR3 has 15 amino acids. The V and J ends lost 5 bases and 4 bases, in that order; junction bases with no gene match: 7. CDR3 DNA: TGTGCCTGGGGGGGACAGGGGCTGATCACCGGGGAGCTGTTTTTT. Protein product: CAWGGQGLITGELFF.

The gene calls are TRBV5-1 and TRBJ2-5; 7 bases line up with TRBD2. V lost 7 bases to trimming and J lost 4 bases; unmatched junction nucleotides: 7. Germline values: CDR1 SGHRS, CDR2 YFSETQ. CDR3 length: 13 residues. The CDR3 DNA reads as TGCGCCAGCCGGGTGGGAGGGAGAGAGACCCAGTACTTC. Its translation: CASRVGGRETQYF.

The chain employs TRBV6-4 and TRBJ1-2; 9 bases are a match to TRBD1. Germline loops: CDR1 MRHNA, CDR2 SNTAGT. The V and J ends lost 6 bases and 4 bases, in that order; junction bases with no gene match: 9. The CDR3 has 15 residues. The CDR3 DNA is TGTGCCAGCAGAGAAACAGGGGGCAGTGGCTATGGCTACACCTTC. Translated, it gives CASRETGGSGYGYTF.

The V call is TRBV29-1, the J call TRBJ2-3, with D maybe TRBD2 (6 bases). Per the germline V gene, CDR1 is SQVTM and CDR2 is ANQGSEA. The CDR3 loop spans 12 amino acids. V shed 6 bases and J shed 2 bases, with 9 bases lying between them. CDR3 protein: CSVGLVTDTQYF. CDR3 sequence (DNA): TGCAGCGTGGGACTCGTCACAGATACGCAGTATTTT.

In its sample, this clone was seen a few times. V gene TRBV30 combines with J gene TRBJ1-1; tentative D call: TRBD1 (6 bases). This CDR3 is built from 13 residues. V dropped 3 bases and J dropped 4 bases, with 12 bases sitting between them. Germline lookup yields CDR1 GTSNPN and CDR2 SVGIG (reference sequence). CDR3 region: CAWRGGPGTEAFF. CDR3 nucleotides: TGTGCCTGGAGGGGGGGGCCCGGCACTGAAGCTTTCTTT.

The chain carries TRBV6-1 and TRBJ1-5; D is unresolved. Per germline, CDR1 MNHNS and CDR2 SASEGT. CDR3 size: 14 residues. V shed 6 bases and J shed 2 bases, with 11 bases lying between them. CDR3 DNA sequence: TGTGCCAGCAGACCACGTCCGGGCAATCAGCCCCAGCATTTT. Translated: CASRPRPGNQPQHF.

The chain links TRBV6-5 to TRBJ1-5, with D possibly matching TRBD1 (6 bases). Between the trimmed V and J ends, which lost 0 bases and 7 bases, there was a span of 13 bases. The germline CDR1 and CDR2 sequences are MNHEY and SVGAGI. This CDR3 comprises 15 residues. The DNA of the CDR3 is TGTGCCAGCAGTTACTCAGGGGGGAGGGGCCAGCCCCAGCATTTT. Protein sequence: CASSYSGGRGQPQHF.

This chain joins TRBV6-5 and TRBJ1-1; D call uncertain. The CDR3 is 13 residues long. V was shortened by 5 bases and J by 2 bases, with 9 bases between the two germline ends. Germline V gene sequence: CDR1 MNHEY, CDR2 SVGAGI. The CDR3 spells CASSELLNTEAFF. The CDR3 DNA sequence: TGTGCCAGCAGTGAACTCCTAAACACTGAAGCTTTCTTT.

The chain couples TRBV5-6 to TRBJ1-2; weak D call: TRBD1 (6 bases). Germline loops: CDR1 SGHDT, CDR2 YYEEEE. The CDR3 covers 12 residues. Between the trimmed V and J ends, which lost 2 bases and 8 bases, there was a span of 10 bases. The chain's CDR3 is CASSLGTMGYTF. CDR3 bases: TGTGCCAGCAGCTTAGGGACAATGGGCTACACCTTC.

V and J are TRBV25-1 and TRBJ2-5; 7 bases are shared with TRBD2. The CDR3 runs 17 residues. V shed 6 bases and J 5 bases; nucleotides not matched to a gene: 18. CDR1 and CDR2 (germline): MGHDK, SYGVNS. CDR3 nucleotide sequence: TGTGCCAGCAGCGCTCGAGAGTCGGGGGGAAATTGGGAGACCCAGTACTTC. The encoded protein is CASSARESGGNWETQYF.

The rearrangement joins TRBV5-1 to TRBJ1-1; D may be TRBD1 (6 bases). V lost 0 bases, J lost 4 bases, and 13 bases lay in between. This CDR3 comprises 15 residues. Germline values: CDR1 SGHRS, CDR2 YFSETQ. The CDR3 protein is CASSLEGGMSTEAFF. CDR3 DNA: TGCGCCAGCAGCTTGGAGGGGGGGATGAGCACTGAAGCTTTCTTT.

The chain joins TRBV27 to TRBJ2-5, with 7 bases that match TRBD2. V was pared by 6 bases and J by 0 bases, with 4 bases of the junction left unmatched. The CDR3 is 14 amino acids. The V gene's germline CDR1 is MNHEY and CDR2 SMNVEV (reference sequence). The CDR3 DNA is TGTGCCAGCAGCGGGGGGTCGTACCAAGAGACCCAGTACTTC. Residues: CASSGGSYQETQYF.

This clone was detected only a few times. V gene TRBV2 combines with J gene TRBJ1-2, with D perhaps matching TRBD1 (5 bases). The V end lost 3 bases, the J end lost 7 bases, and 15 bases lay between the germline ends. Germline CDR1 SNHLY, CDR2 FYNNEI. The CDR3 sequence is 14 residues long. In DNA form, the CDR3 reads TGTGCCAGCAGTGATGTATCAGGGAGGATTGGCTACACCTTC. Translating it yields CASSDVSGRIGYTF.